These T cell receptor beta chains were read from a single sample in a study of cytomegalovirus exposure and HLA in healthy donors. The assay was immunoSEQ multiplex PCR, and TCRdb's table has in-frame clones only and misses some. The data hold roughly 240,000 clones, with over 75% observed a single time. Sequenced: PBMCs. The receptors originated from a boy aged 5-17 years in good health and CMV-seronegative. Each CDR3 is given with its conserved first and last residue. Each record gives: V gene, CDR3 protein.

TRBV11-3 CASSSSGSLQETQYF
TRBV15 CATSRPGLAGREQYF
TRBV19 CASSIVPRNTGELFF
TRBV5-1 CASSFVLSGKNEQFF
TRBV11-2 CASSASWGVGEPQHF
TRBV5-1 CASSGEGGRGNEKLFF
TRBV30 CAWSRPLGGTDTQYF
TRBV7-9 CASSVGGSNQPQHF
TRBV30 CAWSVLGKRGAQYF
TRBV6-6 CASRITGGRDEQYF
TRBV5-1 CASSLAGVRYEQYF
TRBV13 CASSRRGRGQYEQFF
TRBV11-2 CASSSTLSGSYEQYF
TRBV5-1 CASSIGLAGAETQYF
TRBV9 CASSVTGAGETQYF
TRBV7-8 CASSLPAWTPGLMKETQYF
TRBV29-1 CSVVWALTDTYEQYF
TRBV29-1 CSVGLAPSEQFF